These T cell receptor beta chains were read from a single sample in a study of shared clonotypes between healthy human individuals. Repertoires were generated with immunoSEQ multiplex PCR, while TCRdb's copy carries only in-frame clones and drops some. The sample contains 450,000 to 500,000 clones, about 82% of which appear only once. Sequences were obtained from PBMCs. The origin of the receptors is a woman in her thirties or forties in good health. Some clones in this sample may be carry-over from other donors' samples. CDR3s include the opening cysteine and the closing phenylalanine or tryptophan. The D gene is left open where the match is weak. The listing skips clone size in some rows; elsewhere it reads once, few, many or a size class.

D	J	size	V	CDR3	DNA
NA	TRBJ2-5	few	TRBV19	CASSIDHSYQETQYF	TGTGCCAGTAGTATAGATCACAGCTATCAAGAGACCCAGTACTTC
TRBD1	TRBJ2-1	NA	TRBV7-3	CASSQDRDYNEQFF	TGTGCCAGCAGTCAGGACAGGGACTACAATGAGCAGTTCTTC
NA	TRBJ1-6	NA	TRBV28	CASSPGMGDTQDF	TGTGCCAGCAGCCCCGGTATGGGGGACACTCAAGACTTT
NA	TRBJ2-7	NA	TRBV2	CASRKGPEGEQYF	TGTGCCAGCAGGAAAGGCCCCGAGGGCGAGCAGTACTTC
NA	TRBJ1-3	NA	TRBV4-1	CASSQGFSGNTIYF	TGCGCCAGCAGCCAGGGGTTCTCTGGAAACACCATATATTTT
NA	TRBJ1-1	NA	TRBV5-4	CASSFDQGDTEAFF	TGTGCCAGCAGCTTCGATCAAGGGGACACTGAAGCTTTCTTT
NA	TRBJ1-2	few	TRBV6-6	CASSPRQDSYGYTF	TGTGCCAGCAGCCCCCGACAGGATTCGTATGGCTACACCTTC
NA	TRBJ2-5	NA	TRBV2	CASSVRKETQYF	TGTGCCAGCAGTGTTAGAAAAGAGACCCAGTACTTC
NA	TRBJ1-2	many	TRBV5-1	CASSLDGAWGYTF	TGCGCCAGCAGCTTGGATGGAGCTTGGGGCTACACCTTC
TRBD1	TRBJ2-5	NA	TRBV5-4	CASRSRQGQETQYF	TGTGCCAGCAGATCTAGACAGGGGCAAGAGACCCAGTACTTC
TRBD1	TRBJ2-6	few	TRBV19	CASMTGAFSGANVLTF	TGTGCCAGTATGACAGGGGCGTTCTCTGGGGCCAACGTCCTGACTTTC
NA	TRBJ1-4	NA	TRBV7-9	CASTLVGLGDEKLFF	TGTGCCAGCACACTCGTGGGGCTGGGGGATGAAAAACTGTTTTTT
TRBD1	TRBJ1-5	NA	TRBV7-9	CASSSGQPGNQPQHF	TGTGCCAGCAGCTCGGGACAGCCAGGCAATCAGCCCCAGCATTTT
NA	TRBJ2-5	NA	TRBV10-3	CAISARAEGETQYF	TGTGCCATCAGTGCGAGGGCGGAGGGGGAGACCCAGTACTTC
NA	TRBJ1-5	NA	TRBV5-1	CASSLGRPQHF	TGCGCCAGCAGCTTGGGGCGTCCCCAGCATTTT
NA	TRBJ1-1	NA	TRBV9	CASSVGGSRQKNTEAFF	TGTGCCAGCAGCGTAGGTGGCTCACGACAGAAGAACACTGAAGCTTTCTTT
NA	TRBJ2-7	NA	TRBV5-1	CASSTGSSYEQYF	TGCGCCAGCAGCACCGGGAGCTCCTACGAGCAGTACTTC
NA	TRBJ2-3	once	TRBV7-3	CASSSGPRWDTQYF	TGTGCCAGCAGCTCCGGGCCCAGGTGGGATACGCAGTATTTT
NA	TRBJ2-7	NA	TRBV6-6	CASNLPGVSYERYF	TGTGCCAGCAACCTTCCGGGGGTCTCCTACGAGCGGTACTTC
NA	TRBJ2-1	NA	TRBV19	CASSEVDEQFF	TGTGCCAGTAGTGAGGTAGATGAGCAGTTCTTC
NA	TRBJ1-2	once	TRBV4-1	CASSQATRIYGYTF	TGCGCCAGCAGCCAAGCTACACGGATATATGGCTACACCTTC
TRBD2	TRBJ2-1	NA	TRBV2	CASSEALIWGTNNEQFF	TGTGCCAGCAGTGAAGCGCTTATCTGGGGGACTAACAATGAGCAGTTCTTC
NA	TRBJ2-7	NA	TRBV11-3	CASSSYSGTGYEQYF	TGTGCCAGCAGCTCTTACTCAGGGACGGGCTACGAGCAGTACTTC
TRBD2	TRBJ2-1	NA	TRBV11-2	CASSSVAGRREEQFF	TGTGCCAGCAGCTCCGTAGCGGGAAGGCGGGAGGAGCAGTTCTTC
NA	TRBJ1-2	NA	TRBV30	CAWSVAGPTNYGYTF	TGTGCCTGGAGTGTAGCAGGACCCACTAACTATGGCTACACCTTC
TRBD1	TRBJ1-4	NA	TRBV19	CATGDRGEKLFF	TGTGCCACTGGGGACAGGGGAGAAAAACTGTTTTTT
TRBD1	TRBJ1-1	NA	TRBV4-2	CASSQEPGGNTEAFF	TGTGCCAGCAGCCAAGAACCAGGGGGAAACACTGAAGCTTTCTTT
NA	TRBJ2-1	NA	TRBV29-1	CSVGRSSSYNEQFF	TGCAGCGTTGGGCGGTCAAGCTCCTACAATGAGCAGTTCTTC
TRBD2	TRBJ2-1	NA	TRBV9	CASSVGASGRALDYNEQFF	TGTGCCAGCAGCGTAGGGGCTAGCGGGAGGGCCCTCGACTACAATGAGCAGTTCTTC
NA	TRBJ1-2	NA	TRBV28	CASSLEKIYGYTF	TGTGCCAGCAGTTTGGAAAAGATCTATGGCTACACCTTC
TRBD2	TRBJ2-3	NA	TRBV29-1	CSVEGGLAGGIDTQYF	TGCAGCGTTGAAGGTGGACTAGCGGGAGGGATAGATACGCAGTATTTT
TRBD2	TRBJ2-1	NA	TRBV5-4	CASSLKRELGYNEQFF	TGTGCCAGCAGTCTCAAGCGGGAGCTTGGGTACAATGAGCAGTTCTTC
NA	TRBJ2-7	NA	TRBV6-5	CASSYSPGLLEQYF	TGTGCCAGCAGTTATTCCCCGGGACTCCTCGAGCAGTACTTC
TRBD1	TRBJ1-6	NA	TRBV30	CAWNRDSNNSPLHF	TGTGCCTGGAATCGGGACAGCAATAATTCACCCCTCCACTTT
NA	TRBJ2-5	NA	TRBV7-2	CASSLAVGFGETQYF	TGTGCCAGCAGCTTAGCCGTAGGGTTCGGGGAGACCCAGTACTTC
NA	TRBJ1-2	NA	TRBV28	CASSWGRYGYTF	TGTGCCAGCAGTTGGGGACGGTATGGCTACACCTTC
NA	TRBJ1-1	NA	TRBV6-6	CASSYSTGGWTEAFF	TGTGCCAGCAGTTACTCGACGGGTGGTTGGACTGAAGCTTTCTTT
NA	TRBJ1-2	NA	TRBV5-3	CARSLQMGDRGNYGYTF	TGTGCCAGAAGCCTCCAAATGGGGGACCGGGGGAACTATGGCTACACCTTC
NA	TRBJ2-3	NA	TRBV4-3	CASSQSPGSTDTQYF	TGCGCCAGCAGCCAGTCGCCGGGAAGCACAGATACGCAGTATTTT
NA	TRBJ2-1	NA	TRBV5-1	CASSLAPGGGSNEQFF	TGCGCCAGCAGCTTGGCCCCGGGAGGGGGCTCCAATGAGCAGTTCTTC
NA	TRBJ2-7	NA	TRBV9	CASSPPLSRLGEQYF	TGTGCCAGCAGCCCCCCCTTGTCCCGGCTTGGCGAGCAGTACTTC
TRBD1	TRBJ2-2	NA	TRBV5-4	CASSEGGSPNTGELFF	TGTGCCAGCAGCGAAGGGGGCTCACCGAACACCGGGGAGCTGTTTTTT
NA	TRBJ1-2	NA	TRBV28	CASSFRGMGYGYTF	TGTGCCAGCAGTTTCCGGGGGATGGGCTATGGCTACACCTTC
TRBD2	TRBJ2-1	NA	TRBV4-2	CASSQGSGRNEQFF	TGTGCCAGCAGCCAAGGTAGCGGGAGGAATGAGCAGTTCTTC
NA	TRBJ2-1	NA	TRBV10-1	CASSETGGRNEQFF	TGCGCCAGCAGTGAAACCGGGGGGCGCAATGAGCAGTTCTTC
NA	TRBJ1-5	NA	TRBV30	CAWTSDLDQPQHF	TGTGCCTGGACCTCAGATCTGGATCAGCCCCAGCATTTT
NA	TRBJ2-3	NA	TRBV9	CASSVGWTDTQYF	TGTGCCAGCAGCGTAGGGTGGACAGATACGCAGTATTTT
NA	TRBJ2-6	NA	TRBV7-7	CASTQSRANVLTF	TGTGCCAGCACACAAAGTCGGGCCAACGTCCTGACTTTC
TRBD2	TRBJ2-7	few	TRBV27	CASTSWASGNNEQYF	TGTGCCAGCACCTCATGGGCTAGCGGGAATAATGAGCAGTACTTC